This is a list of T cell receptor beta chains from one sample in a study of post-analysis software for immune sequencing data. TCRdb independently ran MiXCR on the PCR reads; one entry per CDR3 protein. The table lists about 540,000 distinct CDR3 sequences, roughly 34% of them singletons. The sequenced sample consisted of blood. The receptors originated from a girl aged 2 to 17 with multiple sclerosis. Both conserved end residues are part of each CDR3. The order of the fields is D gene, V gene, J gene, clone size, CDR3 DNA, CDR3 protein. The D gene is left open where the match is weak. Size tells how often a clone was seen (once, few, many) or the class of an expanded clone, and some rows leave it out.

d_gene: TRBD1
v_gene: TRBV5-1
j_gene: TRBJ1-1
abundance: -
CDR3nt: TGCGCCAGCAGCAAGGCTACAGGGGGAACGATACGGACTGAAGCTTTCTTT
CDR3aa: CASSKATGGTIRTEAFF

d_gene: -
v_gene: TRBV9
j_gene: TRBJ1-1
abundance: -
CDR3nt: TGTGCCAGCAGCACCTCAAGGGGCACTGAAGCTTTCTTT
CDR3aa: CASSTSRGTEAFF

d_gene: -
v_gene: TRBV25-1
j_gene: TRBJ1-5
abundance: few
CDR3nt: TGTGCCAGCACCAGGGACAATCAGCCCCAGCATTTT
CDR3aa: CASTRDNQPQHF

d_gene: -
v_gene: TRBV6-5
j_gene: TRBJ2-6
abundance: few
CDR3nt: TGTGCCAGCAGTTACTCAGGACTGGTAGGGGCCAACGTCCTGACTTTC
CDR3aa: CASSYSGLVGANVLTF

d_gene: -
v_gene: TRBV15
j_gene: TRBJ2-4
abundance: -
CDR3nt: TGTGCCACCAGCCTCCGACTCACTCTAGCCAAAAACATTCAGTACTTC
CDR3aa: CATSLRLTLAKNIQYF

d_gene: -
v_gene: TRBV2
j_gene: TRBJ2-5
abundance: -
CDR3nt: TGTGCCAGCGTGGAGGGTAATGTGGAGACCCAGTACTTC
CDR3aa: CASVEGNVETQYF

d_gene: -
v_gene: TRBV10-3
j_gene: TRBJ2-1
abundance: many
CDR3nt: TGTGCCATCAGCGGACTAACCAGCTCCTACAATGAGCAGTTCTTC
CDR3aa: CAISGLTSSYNEQFF

d_gene: -
v_gene: TRBV6-5
j_gene: TRBJ1-2
abundance: few
CDR3nt: TGTGCCAGCAGTTATGGACCGCGCTCCTATGGCTACACCTTC
CDR3aa: CASSYGPRSYGYTF

d_gene: -
v_gene: TRBV7-8
j_gene: TRBJ2-5
abundance: -
CDR3nt: TGTGCCAGCAGCCTCCAGGGACCAAAAGAGACCCAGTACTTC
CDR3aa: CASSLQGPKETQYF

d_gene: TRBD2
v_gene: TRBV27
j_gene: TRBJ2-5
abundance: -
CDR3nt: TGTGCCAGCAGTATCACCAGGGTAGGACTAGCGGAAGAGACCCAGTACTTC
CDR3aa: CASSITRVGLAEETQYF

d_gene: -
v_gene: TRBV7-3
j_gene: TRBJ1-1
abundance: few
CDR3nt: TGTGCCAGCAGCTCACAACAGGGAACTGAAGCTTTCTTT
CDR3aa: CASSSQQGTEAFF

d_gene: TRBD1
v_gene: TRBV12-3/TRBV12-4
j_gene: TRBJ2-7
abundance: -
CDR3nt: TGTGCCAGCAGTTCTGGGACAGGGGCCCCCAACGAGCAGTACTTC
CDR3aa: CASSSGTGAPNEQYF

d_gene: -
v_gene: TRBV7-2
j_gene: TRBJ1-5
abundance: -
CDR3nt: TGTGCCAGCAGCTTACAGGTGGGCAGGTTTGAGAGTAATCAGCCCCAGCATTTT
CDR3aa: CASSLQVGRFESNQPQHF

d_gene: -
v_gene: TRBV5-1
j_gene: TRBJ2-1
abundance: -
CDR3nt: TGCGCCAGCCGTCGGCCGGAAAGCTCCTACAATGAGCAGTTCTTC
CDR3aa: CASRRPESSYNEQFF

d_gene: -
v_gene: TRBV7-2
j_gene: TRBJ1-5
abundance: -
CDR3nt: TGTGCCAGCAGCTTAGAACAGGGTTGGCAGCCCCAGCATTTT
CDR3aa: CASSLEQGWQPQHF

d_gene: TRBD1
v_gene: TRBV19
j_gene: TRBJ1-5
abundance: -
CDR3nt: TGTGCCAGTAGCTTGACAGGGGGAGCCAATCAGCCCCAGCATTTT
CDR3aa: CASSLTGGANQPQHF

d_gene: TRBD1
v_gene: TRBV7-6
j_gene: TRBJ2-1
abundance: many
CDR3nt: TGTGCCAGCAGCTTATTGTCAGCAGGACAGGGTTACAATGAGCAGTTCTTC
CDR3aa: CASSLLSAGQGYNEQFF

d_gene: TRBD2
v_gene: TRBV6-2/TRBV6-3
j_gene: TRBJ2-3
abundance: -
CDR3nt: TGTGCCAGCAGTTACGAAGTAGCGGGGGTAACTAGCACAGATACGCAGTATTTT
CDR3aa: CASSYEVAGVTSTDTQYF

d_gene: -
v_gene: TRBV20-1
j_gene: TRBJ2-1
abundance: -
CDR3nt: TGCAGTGCCCCGGGCCTGTACAATGAGCAGTTCTTC
CDR3aa: CSAPGLYNEQFF